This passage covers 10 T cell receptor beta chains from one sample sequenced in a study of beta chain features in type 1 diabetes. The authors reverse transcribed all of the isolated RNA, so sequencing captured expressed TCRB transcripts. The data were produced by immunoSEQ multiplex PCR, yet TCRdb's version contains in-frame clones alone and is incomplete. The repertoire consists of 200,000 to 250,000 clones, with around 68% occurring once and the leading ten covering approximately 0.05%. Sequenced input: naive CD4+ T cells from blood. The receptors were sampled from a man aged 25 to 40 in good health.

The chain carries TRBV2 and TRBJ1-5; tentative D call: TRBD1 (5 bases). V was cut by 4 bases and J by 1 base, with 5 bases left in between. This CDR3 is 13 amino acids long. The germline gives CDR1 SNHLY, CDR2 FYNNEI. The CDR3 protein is CASSAGSNQPQHF. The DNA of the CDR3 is TGTGCCAGCAGTGCAGGGAGCAATCAGCCCCAGCATTTT.

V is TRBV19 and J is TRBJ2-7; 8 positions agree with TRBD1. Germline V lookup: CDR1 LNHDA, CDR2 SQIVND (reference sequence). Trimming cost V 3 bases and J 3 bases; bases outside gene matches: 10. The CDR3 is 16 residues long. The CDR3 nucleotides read TGTGCCAGTAGTATCTGGCCTCAGGGGGCATACTACGAGCAGTACTTC. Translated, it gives CASSIWPQGAYYEQYF.

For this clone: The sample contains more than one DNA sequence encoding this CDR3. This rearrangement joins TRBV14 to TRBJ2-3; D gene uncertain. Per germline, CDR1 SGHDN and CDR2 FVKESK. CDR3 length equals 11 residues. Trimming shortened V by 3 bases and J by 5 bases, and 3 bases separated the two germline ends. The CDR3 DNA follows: TGTGCCAGCAGCCAGGGAGATACGCAGTATTTT. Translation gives CASSQGDTQYF.

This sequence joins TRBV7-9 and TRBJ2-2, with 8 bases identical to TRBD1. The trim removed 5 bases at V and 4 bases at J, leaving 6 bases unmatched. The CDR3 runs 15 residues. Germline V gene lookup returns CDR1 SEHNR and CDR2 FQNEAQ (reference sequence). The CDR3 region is CASSVRGPGTGELFF. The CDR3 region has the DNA TGTGCCAGCAGCGTCAGGGGGCCGGGCACCGGGGAGCTGTTTTTT.

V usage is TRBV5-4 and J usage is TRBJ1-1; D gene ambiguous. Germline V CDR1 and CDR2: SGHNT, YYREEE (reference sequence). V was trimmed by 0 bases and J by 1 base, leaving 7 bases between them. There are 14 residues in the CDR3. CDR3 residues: CASSLVGPNTEAFF. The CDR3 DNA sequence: TGTGCCAGCAGCTTGGTAGGGCCGAACACTGAAGCTTTCTTT.

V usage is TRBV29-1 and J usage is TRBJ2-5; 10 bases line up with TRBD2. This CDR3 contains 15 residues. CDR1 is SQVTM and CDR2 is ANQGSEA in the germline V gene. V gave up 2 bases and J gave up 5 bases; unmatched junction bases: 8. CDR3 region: CSVELAGAPRETQYF. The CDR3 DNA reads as TGCAGCGTTGAACTAGCGGGGGCCCCCCGGGAGACCCAGTACTTC. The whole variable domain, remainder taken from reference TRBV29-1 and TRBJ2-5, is SAVISQKPSRDICQRGTSLTIQCQVDSQVTMMFWYRQQPGQSLTLIATANQGSEATYESGFVIDKFPISRPNLTFSTLTVSNMSPEDSSIYLCSVELAGAPRETQYFGPGTRLLVL.

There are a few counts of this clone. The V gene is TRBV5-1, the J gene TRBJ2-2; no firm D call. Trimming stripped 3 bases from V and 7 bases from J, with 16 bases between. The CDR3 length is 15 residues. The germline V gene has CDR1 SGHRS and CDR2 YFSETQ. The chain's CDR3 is CASSYDPTASGELFF. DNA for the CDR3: TGCGCCAGCAGCTACGACCCCACGGCGAGCGGGGAGCTGTTTTTT.

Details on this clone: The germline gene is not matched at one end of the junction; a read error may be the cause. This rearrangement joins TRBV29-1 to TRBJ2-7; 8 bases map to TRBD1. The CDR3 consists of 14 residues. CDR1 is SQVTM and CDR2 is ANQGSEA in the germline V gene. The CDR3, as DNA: TGCAGCGCTGAAATCGGGACAGGATCCTACGAGCAGTACTTC. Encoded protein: CSAEIGTGSYEQYF.

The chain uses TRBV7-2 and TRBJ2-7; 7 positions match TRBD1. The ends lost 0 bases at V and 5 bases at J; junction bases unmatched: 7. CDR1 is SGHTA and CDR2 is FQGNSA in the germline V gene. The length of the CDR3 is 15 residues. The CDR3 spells CASSLAGDRSDEQYF. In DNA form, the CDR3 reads TGTGCCAGCAGCTTAGCTGGGGACAGAAGCGACGAGCAGTACTTC. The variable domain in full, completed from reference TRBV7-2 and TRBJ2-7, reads GAGVSQSPSNKVTEKGKDVELRCDPISGHTALYWYRQSLGQGLEFLIYFQGNSAPDKSGLPSDRFSAERTGGSVSTLTIQRTQQEDSAVYLCASSLAGDRSDEQYFGPGTRLTVT.

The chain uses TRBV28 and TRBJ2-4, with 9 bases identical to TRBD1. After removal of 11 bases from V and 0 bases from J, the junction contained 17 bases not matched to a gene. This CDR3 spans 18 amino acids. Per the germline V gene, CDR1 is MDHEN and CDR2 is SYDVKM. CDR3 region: CAGGQGGSSAGAKNIQYF. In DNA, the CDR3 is TGTGCCGGGGGACAGGGAGGAAGTTCGGCCGGAGCCAAAAACATTCAGTACTTC.